A single sample gave rise to the 5 T cell receptor beta chains below, sequenced in a study of blood T cell repertoires in COVID-19. Assay used: immunoSEQ multiplex PCR; TCRdb lists only in-frame clones, some missing. This table holds around 270,000 clones, around 89% found once. The sequenced sample consisted of peripheral blood. These receptors were taken from a man aged 40-55 years with acute or convalescent COVID-19.

The V and J genes are TRBV4-2 and TRBJ1-2, with D possibly TRBD1 on 6 matching bases. Germline V gives CDR1 LGHNA, CDR2 YNFKEQ. V was trimmed by 1 base and J by 4 bases, leaving 10 bases between them. This CDR3 is built from 14 residues. The CDR3 DNA follows: TGTGCCAGCAGCCAAGGGACAGAACCCTATGGCTACACCTTC. Translation: CASSQGTEPYGYTF.

There are a few counts of this clone. The chain recombines TRBV12-3 or TRBV12-4 with TRBJ1-1; D perhaps matches TRBD1 (6 bases). This CDR3 is 12 amino acids long. V was pared by 7 bases and J by 4 bases, with 10 bases between. For the CDR3, the DNA is TGTGCCAGCATCCGGGGGGCCACTGAAGCTTTCTTT. This translates into CASIRGATEAFF.

The V gene is TRBV7-9, the J gene TRBJ2-2, with D tentatively TRBD1 (5 bases). The CDR3 is made up of 15 amino acids. The V end lost 0 bases, the J end lost 5 bases, and 10 bases lay between the germline ends. CDR1 and CDR2 from the germline V gene are SEHNR and FQNEAQ (reference sequence). The CDR3 protein is CASSLALPGTGELFF. DNA of the CDR3: TGTGCCAGCAGCTTAGCTCTCCCAGGGACCGGGGAGCTGTTTTTT.

The chain has TRBV9 and TRBJ1-2; TRBD1 matches at 7 bases. The junction had 9 bases not matched to a gene; V was cut back by 3 bases and J by 4 bases. The CDR3 runs 15 residues. Germline V lookup: CDR1 SGDLS, CDR2 YYNGEE. The CDR3 DNA is TGTGCCAGCAGCGGCCCGACAGGGTTGGGCTATGGCTACACCTTC. This translates into CASSGPTGLGYGYTF.

The V call is TRBV2, the J call TRBJ1-2; D not certain. V was cut by 4 bases and J by 2 bases, with 17 bases left in between. This CDR3 contains 16 residues. Germline lookup yields CDR1 SNHLY and CDR2 FYNNEI. The CDR3: CASSGNSPKPNYGYTF. The DNA for the CDR3 is TGTGCCAGCAGTGGAAACAGCCCTAAGCCGAACTATGGCTACACCTTC.